This TCR beta chain originates from a study of T cells after yellow fever vaccination. Overall study findings and caveats: Among primary-vaccination clones, most reappeared after the booster, at almost 98% for CD4 and 88% for CD8. CD4 and CD8 compartments shared a small share of clonotypes. In FACS-sorted repertoires, abundant clonotypes from the bulk population could appear as contaminants.

Using its own MiXCR run on the 5' RACE reads, TCRdb lists one record per CDR3 protein. The data contain 450,000 to 600,000 distinct CDR3 sequences, roughly 13% of them singletons. Germline assignment: CDR1 DFQATT and CDR2 SNEGSKA (reference sequence). The CDR3 contains 12 residues. Trimming took 5 bases from V and 4 from J, leaving 12 bases between them. A few counts support this clonotype. The antigen is not known. The source was PBMCs, collected on the day of the yellow fever booster vaccination. This sequence was found in a man younger than 45 who received the YFV17D yellow fever vaccine. The chain employs TRBV20-1 and TRBJ2-7; D gene unclear. The CDR3, as DNA: TGCAGTGCTCCCCACGCGACGTACGAGCAGTACTTC. It codes for CSAPHATYEQYF.